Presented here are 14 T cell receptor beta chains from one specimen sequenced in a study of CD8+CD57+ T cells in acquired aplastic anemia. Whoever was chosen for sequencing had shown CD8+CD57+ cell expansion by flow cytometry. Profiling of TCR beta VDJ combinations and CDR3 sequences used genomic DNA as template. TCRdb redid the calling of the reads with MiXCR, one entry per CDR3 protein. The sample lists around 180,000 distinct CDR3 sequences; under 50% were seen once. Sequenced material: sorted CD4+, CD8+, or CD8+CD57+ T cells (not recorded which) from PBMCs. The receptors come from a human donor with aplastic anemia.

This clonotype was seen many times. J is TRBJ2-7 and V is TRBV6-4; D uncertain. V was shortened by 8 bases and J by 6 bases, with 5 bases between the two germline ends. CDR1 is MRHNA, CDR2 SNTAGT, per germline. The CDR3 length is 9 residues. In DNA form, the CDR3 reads TGTGCCAGCTCCCCCGAGCAGTACTTC. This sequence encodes CASSPEQYF.

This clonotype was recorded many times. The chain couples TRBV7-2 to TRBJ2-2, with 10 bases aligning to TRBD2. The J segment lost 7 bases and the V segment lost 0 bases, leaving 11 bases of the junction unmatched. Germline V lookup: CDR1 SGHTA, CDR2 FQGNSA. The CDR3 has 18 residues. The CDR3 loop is CASSLATSGSGRDGELFF. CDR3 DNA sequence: TGTGCCAGCAGCTTAGCGACTAGCGGGTCCGGCCGGGACGGGGAGCTGTTTTTT.

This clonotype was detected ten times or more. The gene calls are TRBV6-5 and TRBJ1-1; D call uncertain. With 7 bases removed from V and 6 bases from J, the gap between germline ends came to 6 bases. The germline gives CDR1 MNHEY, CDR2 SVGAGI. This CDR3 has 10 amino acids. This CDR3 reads CASIIPEAFF. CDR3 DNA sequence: TGTGCCAGCATTATTCCTGAAGCTTTCTTT.

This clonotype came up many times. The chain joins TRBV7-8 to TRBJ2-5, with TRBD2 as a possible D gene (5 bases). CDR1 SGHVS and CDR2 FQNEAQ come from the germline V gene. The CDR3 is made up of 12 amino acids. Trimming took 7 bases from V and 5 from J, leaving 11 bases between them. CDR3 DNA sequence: TGTGCCAGCATGGGAGACCCGGAGACCCAGTACTTC. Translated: CASMGDPETQYF.

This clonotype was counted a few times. CDR3: CASSDLDRGSSYEQYF. CDR3 bases: TGTGCCAGCAGTGATCTGGACAGGGGCAGCTCCTACGAGCAGTACTTC. J is TRBJ2-7 and V is TRBV6-1; 9 bases fit TRBD1. Germline V gene sequence: CDR1 MNHNS, CDR2 SASEGT. V gave up 3 bases and J gave up 0 bases; unmatched junction bases: 6. This CDR3 contains 16 residues.

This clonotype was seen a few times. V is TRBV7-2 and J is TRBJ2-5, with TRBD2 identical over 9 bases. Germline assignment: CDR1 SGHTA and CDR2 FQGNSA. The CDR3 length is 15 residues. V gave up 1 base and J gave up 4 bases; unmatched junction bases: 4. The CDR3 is CASSLDGRGGETQYF. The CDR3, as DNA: TGTGCCAGCAGCTTAGACGGGCGGGGGGGAGAGACCCAGTACTTC.

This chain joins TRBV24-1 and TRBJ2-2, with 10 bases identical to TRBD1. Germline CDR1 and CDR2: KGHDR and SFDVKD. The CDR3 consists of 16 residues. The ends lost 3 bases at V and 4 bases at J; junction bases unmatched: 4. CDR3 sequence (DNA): TGTGCCACCAGTGATCGAGGACAGGGGGGCACCGGGGAGCTGTTTTTT. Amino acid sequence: CATSDRGQGGTGELFF.

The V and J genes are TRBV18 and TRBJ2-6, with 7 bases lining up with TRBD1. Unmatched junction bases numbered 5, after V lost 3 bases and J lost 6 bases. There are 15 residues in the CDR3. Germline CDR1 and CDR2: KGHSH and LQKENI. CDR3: CASSPRTGLANVLTF. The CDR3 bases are TGTGCCAGCTCACCCCGGACAGGTTTGGCCAACGTCCTGACTTTC.

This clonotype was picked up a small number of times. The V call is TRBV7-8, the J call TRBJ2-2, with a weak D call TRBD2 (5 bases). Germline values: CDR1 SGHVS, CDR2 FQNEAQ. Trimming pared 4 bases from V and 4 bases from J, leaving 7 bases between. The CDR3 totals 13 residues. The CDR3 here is CASSSTTTGELFF. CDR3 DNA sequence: TGTGCCAGCAGCTCGACTACCACCGGGGAGCTGTTTTTT.

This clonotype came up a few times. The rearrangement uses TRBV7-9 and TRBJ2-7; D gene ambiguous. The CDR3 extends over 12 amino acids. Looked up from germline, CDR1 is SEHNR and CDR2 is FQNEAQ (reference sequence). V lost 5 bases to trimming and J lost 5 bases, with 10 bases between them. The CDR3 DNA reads TGTGCCAGCAGCCGCATTGGCGACGAGCAGTACTTC. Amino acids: CASSRIGDEQYF.

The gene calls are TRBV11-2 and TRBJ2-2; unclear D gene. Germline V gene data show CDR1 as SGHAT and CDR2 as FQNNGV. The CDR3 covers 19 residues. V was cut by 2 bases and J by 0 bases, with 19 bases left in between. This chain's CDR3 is CASSLHRTGGIANTGELFF. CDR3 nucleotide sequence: TGTGCCAGCAGCTTACACCGTACTGGCGGTATAGCGAACACCGGGGAGCTGTTTTTT. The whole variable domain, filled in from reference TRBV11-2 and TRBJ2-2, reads EAGVAQSPRYKIIEKRQSVAFWCNPISGHATLYWYQQILGQGPKLLIQFQNNGVVDDSQLPKDRFSAERLKGVDSTLKIQPAKLEDSAVYLCASSLHRTGGIANTGELFFGEGSRLTVL.

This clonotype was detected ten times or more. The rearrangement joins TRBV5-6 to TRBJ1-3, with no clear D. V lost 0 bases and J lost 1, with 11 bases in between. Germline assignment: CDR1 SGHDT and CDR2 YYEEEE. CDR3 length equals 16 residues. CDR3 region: CASSLAEWDSGNTIYF. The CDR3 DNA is TGTGCCAGCAGCTTGGCCGAATGGGATTCTGGAAACACCATATATTTT.

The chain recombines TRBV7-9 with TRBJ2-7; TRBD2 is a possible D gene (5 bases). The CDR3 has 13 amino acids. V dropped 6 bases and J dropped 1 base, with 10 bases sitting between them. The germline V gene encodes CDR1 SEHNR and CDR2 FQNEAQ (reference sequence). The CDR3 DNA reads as TGTGCCAGCAGTAGCTCGGGGTCCTACGAGCAGTACTTC. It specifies CASSSSGSYEQYF.

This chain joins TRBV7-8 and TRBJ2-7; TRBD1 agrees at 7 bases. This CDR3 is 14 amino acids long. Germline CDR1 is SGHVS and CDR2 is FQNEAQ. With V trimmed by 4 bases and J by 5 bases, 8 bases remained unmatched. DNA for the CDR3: TGTGCCAGCAGCTCCTACAGGGGAGTAAACGAGCAGTACTTC. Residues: CASSSYRGVNEQYF.